A single sample gave rise to the 30 T cell receptor beta chains below, sequenced in a study of cytomegalovirus exposure and HLA in healthy donors. The PCR ran on 60 Vbeta and 13 Jbeta primers. Produced via immunoSEQ multiplex PCR; TCRdb's table is partial and in-frame only. The repertoire consists of roughly 130,000 clones, with roughly 78% occurring once and the leading ten covering roughly 2.5%. Material: PBMCs. These receptors were taken from a man under 40 in good health and CMV-seronegative.

The genes are TRBV5-4 and TRBJ1-1; the match to TRBD1 covers 10 bases. Trimming at V came to 4 bases and at J to 7 bases, leaving 10 bases not matched to a gene. CDR1 is SGHNT, CDR2 YYREEE, per germline (reference sequence). The CDR3 has 15 amino acids. Here the CDR3 DNA reads TGTGCCAGCAGCCTCGTTGGACAGGGGGAAAGTGAAGCTTTCTTT. Amino acid sequence: CASSLVGQGESEAFF.

The J gene is TRBJ2-7, the V gene TRBV25-1; 9 bases agree with TRBD1. Germline V gene data show CDR1 as MGHDK and CDR2 as SYGVNS. The CDR3 spans 13 residues. The junction had 4 bases not matched to a gene; V was cut back by 6 bases and J by 4 bases. This CDR3 is CASRRQGEYEQYF. The CDR3 nucleotides read TGTGCCAGCAGGAGACAGGGGGAATACGAGCAGTACTTC.

V usage is TRBV7-8 and J usage is TRBJ2-1, with D possibly TRBD2 on 5 matching bases. The CDR3 is 12 amino acids. V lost 10 bases and J 5 bases, leaving 12 bases between the germline ends. The germline gives CDR1 SGHVS, CDR2 FQNEAQ. The DNA for the CDR3 is TGTGCCACCCGGAGCGGCCACAATGAGCAGTTCTTC. It yields the protein CATRSGHNEQFF.

This chain uses TRBV7-2 with TRBJ2-7, with TRBD1 matching over 11 bases. The CDR3 sequence is 18 residues long. Germline trimming cut 5 bases from V and 12 bases from J; bases unmatched to any gene: 24. In germline, CDR1 is SGHTA, CDR2 FQGNSA. CDR3 loop: CASSEAVGVWDRGSRGYF. CDR3 sequence (DNA): TGTGCCAGCAGCGAAGCAGTCGGGGTATGGGACAGGGGGTCCCGGGGGTACTTC.

This clone was counted a single time. The chain links TRBV4-3 to TRBJ2-7; 8 bases fit TRBD2. Germline loops: CDR1 LGHNA, CDR2 YSLEER. V was clipped by 0 bases and J by 6 bases; unmatched bases: 13. The CDR3 length is 17 residues. This CDR3 reads CASSQDSRGLGSLEQYF. The CDR3 bases are TGCGCCAGCAGCCAAGATAGTAGGGGACTAGGATCCCTCGAGCAGTACTTC.

Notes on this clone: The germline gene is not matched at one end of the junction; a read error may be the cause. V usage is TRBV2 and J usage is TRBJ1-5, with 7 bases identical to TRBD1. Germline V lookup: CDR1 SNHLY, CDR2 FYNNEI. The CDR3 spans 15 residues. CDR3 loop: CASSRRTGRNQPQNF. The CDR3 bases are TGTGCCAGCAGTAGAAGGACAGGACGCAATCAGCCCCAGAATTTT.

The chain is built from TRBV2 and TRBJ1-3; TRBD1 might be the D (6 bases). CDR3 length: 15 amino acids. The ends were cut back, 5 bases at V and 0 bases at J, with 11 bases in the middle. CDR1 SNHLY and CDR2 FYNNEI come from the germline V gene. In nucleotides, the CDR3 is TGTGCCAGCAGTAAGACAGGTACCTCTGGAAACACCATATATTTT. Translated, it gives CASSKTGTSGNTIYF.

The rearrangement uses TRBV30 and TRBJ2-7, with 7 nucleotides matching TRBD2. Germline V gives CDR1 GTSNPN, CDR2 SVGIG (reference sequence). The CDR3 is 14 amino acids. V was pared by 5 bases and J by 5 bases, with 12 bases of the junction left unmatched. The CDR3 nucleotides read TGTGCCTGGCACCCGCTGGGGAGGGACCACGAGCAGTACTTC. Amino acid sequence: CAWHPLGRDHEQYF.

The V call is TRBV11-2, the J call TRBJ2-7; D ambiguous. Trimming shortened V by 5 bases and J by 5 bases, and 7 bases separated the two germline ends. The length of the CDR3 is 11 residues. Germline V lookup: CDR1 SGHAT, CDR2 FQNNGV. The CDR3 nucleotides read TGTGCCAGCAGCCGTGGAGACGAGCAGTACTTC. As protein: CASSRGDEQYF.

This chain uses TRBV10-2 with TRBJ2-7, with 7 positions matching TRBD2. CDR3 size: 14 residues. The V segment lost 2 bases and the J segment 2 bases; nucleotides outside the gene matches: 3. The germline V gene encodes CDR1 WSHSY and CDR2 SAAADI. CDR3 in DNA: TGCGCCAGCAGTGAGGGACTAGGAGCCTACGAGCAGTACTTC. Protein product: CASSEGLGAYEQYF.

V usage is TRBV19 and J usage is TRBJ1-1, with TRBD1 matching over 8 bases. This CDR3 has 17 amino acids. CDR1 and CDR2 (germline): LNHDA, SQIVND (reference sequence). V dropped 4 bases and J dropped 4; count of bases not matched to a gene: 14. CDR3 nucleotides: TGTGCCAGTAGTACCTACGGGACAGGCGACCGTGGCACTGAAGCTTTCTTT. It is translated as CASSTYGTGDRGTEAFF. The complete variable domain, with remaining parts taken from reference TRBV19 and TRBJ1-1, reads DGGITQSPKYLFRKEGQNVTLSCEQNLNHDAMYWYRQDPGQGLRLIYYSQIVNDFQKGDIAEGYSVSREKKESFPLTVTSAQKNPTAFYLCASSTYGTGDRGTEAFFGQGTRLTVV.

The V and J genes are TRBV6-1 and TRBJ2-2; 7 bases align to TRBD2. Trimming took 2 bases from V and 2 from J; bases not matched to a gene: 5. Germline assignment: CDR1 MNHNS and CDR2 SASEGT. The CDR3 has 16 amino acids. This CDR3 is CASSELSGANTGELFF. CDR3 DNA sequence: TGTGCCAGCAGTGAACTAAGCGGGGCTAACACCGGGGAGCTGTTTTTT.

This chain joins TRBV6-5 and TRBJ1-1; 10 bases line up with TRBD1. V trimming: 5 bases; J trimming: 5 bases; junction bases outside the gene matches: 8. CDR1 is MNHEY, CDR2 SVGAGI, per germline. The CDR3 loop spans 15 amino acids. The CDR3 DNA sequence: TGTGCCAGCAGTAGGGGACAGGGGACGGGGACTGAAGCTTTCTTT. Encoded protein: CASSRGQGTGTEAFF.

The chain combines TRBV2 with TRBJ1-1; 7 positions agree with TRBD1. Germline V gene lookup returns CDR1 SNHLY and CDR2 FYNNEI. The CDR3 contains 17 residues. V was clipped by 6 bases and J by 4 bases; unmatched bases: 17. The CDR3 reads CASRPPGTADISTEAFF. Written as DNA, the CDR3 is TGTGCCAGCAGGCCTCCCGGGACAGCGGACATTTCCACTGAAGCTTTCTTT.

With respect to this clone: Other DNA sequences from this sample encode an identical CDR3 as well. The chain uses TRBV6-5 and TRBJ2-7, with TRBD1 matching 10 bases. Trimming took 8 bases from V and 4 from J; bases not matched to a gene: 5. Germline CDR1 reads MNHEY; CDR2 reads SVGAGI. This CDR3 is built from 13 residues. CDR3: CASSRDRGYEQYF. The CDR3 DNA follows: TGTGCCAGCTCCCGGGACAGGGGTTACGAGCAGTACTTC.

This chain uses TRBV5-1 with TRBJ2-5; 11 nucleotides match TRBD2. The J call is uncertain, as TRBJ2-7 better fits the DNA end. This CDR3 is 16 amino acids long. CDR1 and CDR2 from the germline V gene are SGHRS and YFSETQ. The CDR3 loop is CASSIELAGGPSEQYF. The DNA for the CDR3 is TGCGCCAGCAGCATAGAATTAGCGGGAGGGCCGTCCGAGCAGTACTTC.

The gene calls are TRBV7-6 and TRBJ2-3, with D possibly matching TRBD2 (6 bases). CDR3 length: 16 residues. Trimming shortened V by 1 base and J by 0 bases, and 11 bases separated the two germline ends. Germline lookup yields CDR1 SGHVS and CDR2 FNYEAQ. CDR3: CASSLGSSGSTDTQYF. For the CDR3, the DNA is TGTGCCAGCAGCTTAGGGTCCAGCGGGAGCACAGATACGCAGTATTTT.

This clone came up once. The V gene is TRBV7-9, the J gene TRBJ2-2; possibly TRBD2 for D (6 bases). The ends were cut back, 2 bases at V and 0 bases at J, with 7 bases in the middle. This CDR3 has 15 amino acids. The germline gives CDR1 SEHNR, CDR2 FQNEAQ (reference sequence). The CDR3 region has the DNA TGTGCCAGCAGCTTAACGGGAGCGAACACCGGGGAGCTGTTTTTT. Translation gives CASSLTGANTGELFF.

The chain joins TRBV18 to TRBJ2-1, with 8 bases matching TRBD2. The germline gives CDR1 KGHSH, CDR2 LQKENI. The CDR3 has 16 residues. Trimming removed 4 bases from V and 4 bases from J; junction bases left unmatched: 9. CDR3: CASSRSVLADYNEQFF. For the CDR3, the DNA is TGTGCCAGCTCACGATCGGTACTAGCGGATTACAATGAGCAGTTCTTC.

This clone was detected only a few times. V usage is TRBV14 and J usage is TRBJ2-1; TRBD2 might be the D (6 bases). The CDR3 covers 13 residues. The germline gives CDR1 SGHDN, CDR2 FVKESK. Between the trimmed V and J ends, which lost 8 bases and 9 bases, there was a span of 17 bases. The CDR3 reads CASRDSVSTEQFF. CDR3 DNA: TGTGCCAGCCGGGACTCGGTGTCTACTGAGCAGTTCTTC.

This clone came up a few times. V and J are TRBV6-6 and TRBJ2-7; 8 nucleotides agree with TRBD2. V lost 5 bases, J lost 9 bases, and 15 bases stayed unmatched. Germline-derived CDR1 and CDR2 are MNHNY and SVGAGI (reference sequence). This CDR3 has 15 amino acids. This chain's CDR3 is CASSDPGTRASAQYF. For the CDR3, the DNA is TGTGCCAGCAGTGACCCCGGGACTAGGGCCTCAGCGCAGTACTTC.

The gene calls are TRBV7-9 and TRBJ1-1; D gene ambiguous. The CDR3 extends over 14 amino acids. V gave up 4 bases and J gave up 0 bases, with 9 bases separating them. CDR1 and CDR2 from the germline V gene are SEHNR and FQNEAQ (reference sequence). The CDR3 region has the DNA TGTGCCAGCAGCTACAGATTTATGAACACTGAAGCTTTCTTT. Protein sequence: CASSYRFMNTEAFF.

This chain uses TRBV7-2 with TRBJ2-3; TRBD1 aligns across 10 bases. V trimming: 4 bases; J trimming: 6 bases; junction bases outside the gene matches: 7. Germline V lookup: CDR1 SGHTA, CDR2 FQGNSA. There are 15 residues in the CDR3. CDR3 nucleotide sequence: TGTGCCAGCAGCTCCTTTCCGGGACAGGGGGATACGCAGTATTTT. Translating gives CASSSFPGQGDTQYF.

The CDR3 DNA is TGTGCCAGTAGTATGGGACAGGGGCTAAGTGAAGCTTTCTTT. It encodes CASSMGQGLSEAFF. The chain couples TRBV19 to TRBJ1-1, with 10 positions matching TRBD1. CDR1 and CDR2 from the germline V gene are LNHDA and SQIVND (reference sequence). The ends lost 3 bases at V and 7 bases at J; junction bases unmatched: 5. CDR3 length: 14 amino acids. The complete variable domain, with remaining parts taken from reference TRBV19 and TRBJ1-1, reads DGGITQSPKYLFRKEGQNVTLSCEQNLNHDAMYWYRQDPGQGLRLIYYSQIVNDFQKGDIAEGYSVSREKKESFPLTVTSAQKNPTAFYLCASSMGQGLSEAFFGQGTRLTVV.

V and J are TRBV2 and TRBJ2-7; perhaps TRBD1 as D (5 bases). The germline V and J ends were trimmed by 2 bases and 5 bases, with 16 bases remaining between them. Germline CDR1 SNHLY, CDR2 FYNNEI. The CDR3 is 15 residues long. The chain's CDR3 is CASSESRQGVHEQYF. The CDR3 DNA follows: TGTGCCAGCAGTGAATCTAGGCAGGGTGTACACGAGCAGTACTTC.

The CDR3 reads CASSESGTSFF. In DNA form, the CDR3 reads TGTGCCAGCAGCGAATCCGGGACTAGCTTCTTC. This chain joins TRBV9 and TRBJ2-1, with 9 bases aligning to TRBD2. The CDR3 spans 11 residues. Germline V CDR1 and CDR2: SGDLS, YYNGEE. With 3 bases clipped from V and 16 bases from J, the junction kept 5 bases outside the gene matches. The variable domain in full, with the rest retrieved from reference TRBV9 and TRBJ2-1, is DSGVTQTPKHLITATGQRVTLRCSPRSGDLSVYWYQQSLDQGLQFLIQYYNGEERAKGNILERFSAQQFPDLHSELNLSSLELGDSALYFCASSESGTSFFGPGTRLTVL.

The rearrangement links TRBV12-5 to TRBJ1-2; D unclear. The germline gives CDR1 LGHNT, CDR2 FRNRAP. Trimming pared 0 bases from V and 8 bases from J, leaving 19 bases between. CDR3 length: 16 residues. The CDR3 reads CASGLVLTAKPGGYTF. DNA for the CDR3: TGTGCTAGTGGTTTGGTACTCACAGCAAAGCCGGGAGGCTACACCTTC.

Only a few counts were recorded for this clone. The CDR3 DNA reads as TGTGCCAGCAGCTATACAGCGGGAACCGGGGCCTACGAGCAGTACTTC. Its translation: CASSYTAGTGAYEQYF. This chain links TRBV5-6 with TRBJ2-7, with 7 bases lining up with TRBD2. Germline values: CDR1 SGHDT, CDR2 YYEEEE. This CDR3 region has 16 residues. The V segment lost 3 bases and the J segment 2 bases; nucleotides outside the gene matches: 11.

This clone was counted a few times. This chain links TRBV6-5 with TRBJ1-1, with TRBD1 identical over 7 bases. CDR1 and CDR2 from the germline V gene are MNHEY and SVGAGI. The CDR3 has 15 residues. The trim removed 4 bases at V and 4 bases at J, leaving 9 bases unmatched. CDR3 sequence: CASSSPDRVITEAFF. CDR3 DNA: TGTGCCAGCAGTTCCCCTGACAGGGTCATCACTGAAGCTTTCTTT.

This chain connects TRBV7-8 to TRBJ2-3; 9 positions agree with TRBD2. In germline, CDR1 is SGHVS, CDR2 FQNEAQ. V lost 5 bases, J lost 4 bases, and 10 bases stayed unmatched. The CDR3 is made up of 16 amino acids. The CDR3: CASSPEGSGSADTQYF. Here the CDR3 DNA reads TGTGCCAGCAGCCCAGAAGGTAGCGGGAGCGCAGATACGCAGTATTTT.